Shown below are 31 T cell receptor beta chains from a single sample sequenced in a study of T cell responses to AZD1222 COVID-19 vaccine. Measured with immunoSEQ multiplex PCR; TCRdb has only the in-frame clones, and not every one. Of 150,000 to 200,000 clones in the sample, roughly 92% were seen once. The input for sequencing was peripheral blood, taken on day 0 of AZD1222 vaccination. The source of these receptors is an adult in good health.

V usage is TRBV7-9 and J usage is TRBJ2-4, with 11 bases identical to TRBD1. Per germline, CDR1 SEHNR and CDR2 FQNEAQ (reference sequence). The length of the CDR3 is 15 residues. Trimming at V came to 5 bases and at J to 9 bases, leaving 9 bases not matched to a gene. CDR3: CASSPWDRGELIQYF. CDR3 nucleotide sequence: TGTGCCAGCAGCCCCTGGGACAGGGGGGAGCTCATTCAGTACTTC.

The J gene is TRBJ2-3, the V gene TRBV6-6, with a possible D match to TRBD1 (6 bases). The CDR3 is 17 residues long. Per the germline V gene, CDR1 is MNHNY and CDR2 is SVGAGI (reference sequence). Trimming removed 5 bases from V and 2 bases from J, with 20 bases in between. This CDR3 reads CASSLRGFPGDTDTQYF. The CDR3 region has the DNA TGTGCCAGCAGTCTCCGGGGCTTCCCAGGGGACACAGATACGCAGTATTTT.

The chain employs TRBV5-1 and TRBJ2-7; 11 bases line up with TRBD2. CDR1 is SGHRS, CDR2 YFSETQ, per germline. The CDR3 runs 17 residues. Trimming took 0 bases from V and 2 from J; bases not matched to a gene: 7. CDR3 amino acids: CASSLEVAGGPAYEQYF. The CDR3 nucleotides are TGCGCCAGCAGCTTGGAGGTAGCGGGAGGGCCGGCCTACGAGCAGTACTTC. Full variable domain (missing parts from reference TRBV5-1 and TRBJ2-7): KAGVTQTPRYLIKTRGQQVTLSCSPISGHRSVSWYQQTPGQGLQFLFEYFSETQRNKGNFPGRFSGRQFSNSRSEMNVSTLELGDSALYLCASSLEVAGGPAYEQYFGPGTRLTVT.

The chain is built from TRBV9 and TRBJ1-2; no clear D gene. CDR3 length equals 15 residues. Trimming took 1 base from V and 5 from J, leaving 15 bases between them. The V gene's germline CDR1 is SGDLS and CDR2 YYNGEE. CDR3 sequence: CASSVQALGGYGYTF. The CDR3, as DNA: TGTGCCAGCAGCGTACAAGCGCTCGGAGGATATGGCTACACCTTC.

V gene TRBV4-1 combines with J gene TRBJ2-7; 8 bases are shared with TRBD2. Looked up from germline, CDR1 is MGHRA and CDR2 is YSYEKL. Trimming at V came to 3 bases and at J to 4 bases, leaving 8 bases not matched to a gene. There are 15 residues in the CDR3. In DNA form, the CDR3 reads TGCGCCAGCAGCCAGGCTCTAGCGGGTATTTACGAGCAGTACTTC. It yields the protein CASSQALAGIYEQYF.

The rearrangement joins TRBV9 to TRBJ2-7; 10 bases align to TRBD2. CDR1 and CDR2 (germline): SGDLS, YYNGEE. V shed 4 bases, J shed 2 bases, and the junction held 9 bases outside the gene matches. This CDR3 is built from 16 residues. The CDR3 here is CASSPRTSGFPYEQYF. CDR3 DNA: TGTGCCAGCAGCCCACGGACTAGCGGTTTCCCCTACGAGCAGTACTTC.

The V and J genes are TRBV11-2 and TRBJ1-4; D is ambiguous. From germline, CDR1 is SGHAT and CDR2 FQNNGV. This CDR3 contains 18 residues. V was pared by 1 base and J by 3 bases, with 18 bases between. The CDR3 DNA reads as TGTGCCAGCAGCTTAGGGGCCCGGGTTGAAGTATCTAATGAAAAACTGTTTTTT. It codes for CASSLGARVEVSNEKLFF.

The chain combines TRBV7-9 with TRBJ2-2; tentative D call: TRBD1 (5 bases). From germline, CDR1 is SEHNR and CDR2 FQNEAQ (reference sequence). Deletions cut 2 bases from V and 0 bases from J, with 10 bases between. This CDR3 is 16 amino acids long. The CDR3 is CASSLMTVTNTGELFF. CDR3 nucleotides: TGTGCCAGCAGCTTAATGACAGTCACGAACACCGGGGAGCTGTTTTTT.

V and J are TRBV18 and TRBJ2-7, with D perhaps matching TRBD1 (7 bases). This CDR3 is 16 amino acids long. V was pared by 3 bases and J by 5 bases, with 20 bases between. Germline lookup yields CDR1 KGHSH and CDR2 LQKENI. The CDR3 loop reads CASSPRGRGTPNEQYF. In DNA form, the CDR3 reads TGTGCCAGCTCACCTAGGGGGCGGGGAACCCCCAACGAGCAGTACTTC.

This rearrangement joins TRBV10-3 to TRBJ2-3, with 8 bases aligning to TRBD2. The CDR3 covers 16 residues. Germline trimming cut 0 bases from V and 3 bases from J; bases unmatched to any gene: 5. Germline assignment: CDR1 ENHRY and CDR2 SYGVKD. This chain's CDR3 is CAISESPSGSTDTQYF. The CDR3 nucleotides are TGTGCCATCAGTGAGTCTCCAAGCGGGAGTACAGATACGCAGTATTTT.

The CDR3 sequence: CASSLGQGNGYEQYF. As DNA, the CDR3 is TGTGCCAGCAGCCTCGGCCAGGGGAACGGCTACGAGCAGTACTTC. The chain employs TRBV5-5 and TRBJ2-7; weak D call: TRBD1 (6 bases). The CDR3 is 15 residues long. Per the germline V gene, CDR1 is SGHKS and CDR2 is YYEKEE (reference sequence). Trimming took 4 bases from V and 3 from J, leaving 17 bases between them.

This rearrangement joins TRBV10-3 to TRBJ1-3; perhaps TRBD1 as D (6 bases). V lost 4 bases, J lost 4 bases, and 14 bases lay in between. CDR1 and CDR2 from the germline V gene are ENHRY and SYGVKD. The CDR3 has 15 amino acids. In DNA form, the CDR3 reads TGTGCCATCAGTGCGTCGGGGACACCCGGAAACACCATATATTTT. Its translation: CAISASGTPGNTIYF.

This clone was detected only a few times. The chain's CDR3 is CAISKTGTDTQYF. DNA of the CDR3: TGTGCCATCAGTAAGACTGGCACAGATACGCAGTATTTT. This sequence joins TRBV10-3 and TRBJ2-3; D ambiguous. The CDR3 runs 13 residues. Between the trimmed V and J ends, which lost 5 bases and 1 base, there was a span of 7 bases. CDR1 and CDR2 (germline): ENHRY, SYGVKD.

This chain joins TRBV4-2 and TRBJ1-1; weak D call: TRBD1 (5 bases). From germline, CDR1 is LGHNA and CDR2 YNFKEQ. This CDR3 is 16 amino acids long. The V and J ends lost 1 base and 0 bases respectively, with 12 bases between them. The CDR3 region is CASSQVGAPMNTEAFF. As DNA, the CDR3 is TGTGCCAGCAGCCAAGTTGGGGCCCCCATGAACACTGAAGCTTTCTTT.

The gene calls are TRBV6-4 and TRBJ2-1, with unresolved D. The CDR3 consists of 13 residues. Germline CDR1 is MRHNA and CDR2 is SNTAGT. V was cut by 3 bases and J by 7 bases, with 10 bases left in between. This CDR3 is CASSDWRKNEQFF. In nucleotides, the CDR3 is TGTGCCAGCAGTGATTGGAGAAAGAATGAGCAGTTCTTC.

The genes are TRBV18 and TRBJ2-2; unclear D gene. Germline CDR1 KGHSH, CDR2 LQKENI. Trimming cost V 3 bases and J 5 bases, with 10 bases left between them. This CDR3 is 14 amino acids long. CDR3 loop: CASSPTTATGELFF. The CDR3 nucleotides are TGTGCCAGCTCACCTACAACAGCTACCGGGGAGCTGTTTTTT.

J is TRBJ2-1 and V is TRBV2; 7 nucleotides line up with TRBD1. Germline V gives CDR1 SNHLY, CDR2 FYNNEI. CDR3 size: 13 residues. Trimming took 10 bases from V and 7 from J; bases not matched to a gene: 10. The CDR3 nucleotides are TGTGCCACAAACAGGGGATGGGGTAATGAGCAGTTCTTC. It translates to CATNRGWGNEQFF.

The chain is built from TRBV30 and TRBJ1-2; no clear D. Germline lookup yields CDR1 GTSNPN and CDR2 SVGIG (reference sequence). Trimming cost V 5 bases and J 0 bases, with 10 bases left between them. The CDR3 contains 13 residues. The CDR3 DNA sequence: TGTGCCTGGTTAATAGGGTCTAACTATGGCTACACCTTC. Its protein product is CAWLIGSNYGYTF.

The rearrangement uses TRBV7-8 and TRBJ1-1; weak D call: TRBD1 (6 bases). CDR1 SGHVS and CDR2 FQNEAQ come from the germline V gene. V was trimmed by 4 bases and J by 5 bases, leaving 11 bases between them. The length of the CDR3 is 13 residues. The CDR3 here is CASSSTGKTEAFF. The CDR3 DNA reads TGTGCCAGCAGCTCAACAGGGAAGACTGAAGCTTTCTTT.

The chain couples TRBV4-1 to TRBJ2-7; 7 nucleotides match TRBD1. Per the germline V gene, CDR1 is MGHRA and CDR2 is YSYEKL. The CDR3 sequence is 14 residues long. V was clipped by 1 base and J by 7 bases; unmatched bases: 7. CDR3 residues: CASSQGVGTEEQYF. For the CDR3, the DNA is TGCGCCAGCAGCCAAGGAGTTGGGACAGAAGAGCAGTACTTC.

The chain joins TRBV28 to TRBJ2-1, with TRBD2 matching over 9 bases. CDR1 MDHEN and CDR2 SYDVKM come from the germline V gene. Unmatched junction bases numbered 13, after V lost 3 bases and J lost 4 bases. The CDR3 is 18 residues long. CDR3 region: CASSLSGAASGAYNEQFF. The CDR3 DNA reads TGTGCCAGCAGTTTGTCGGGTGCGGCTAGCGGGGCTTACAATGAGCAGTTCTTC.

The chain combines TRBV6-5 with TRBJ2-1, with D maybe TRBD1 (5 bases). The CDR3 covers 11 residues. The germline V gene has CDR1 MNHEY and CDR2 SVGAGI. The V end was cut by 6 bases, the J end by 9 bases, with 9 bases between. For the CDR3, the DNA is TGTGCCAGCAGAATAGGGGTTGAGCAGTTCTTC. The encoded protein is CASRIGVEQFF.

The chain uses TRBV3-1 (or the pseudogene TRBV3-2) and TRBJ1-2, with TRBD1 as a possible D gene (5 bases). Germline assignment: CDR1 LGHDT and CDR2 YNNKEL (reference sequence). V was shortened by 0 bases and J by 6 bases, with 17 bases between the two germline ends. This CDR3 region has 16 residues. The CDR3 DNA follows: TGTGCCAGCAGCCAAGAATGGCCGGGGGTGGGTAATGGCTACACCTTC. Its protein product is CASSQEWPGVGNGYTF.

The chain recombines TRBV5-1 with TRBJ1-4, with 7 bases fitting TRBD1. The junction had 6 bases not matched to a gene; V was cut back by 5 bases and J by 5 bases. The CDR3 loop spans 14 amino acids. Germline V gene data show CDR1 as SGHRS and CDR2 as YFSETQ. CDR3 DNA: TGCGCCAGCAGGTCCGGGACAGAAAATGAAAAACTGTTTTTT. Amino acids: CASRSGTENEKLFF.

J is TRBJ1-5 and V is TRBV5-4, with D perhaps matching TRBD1 (5 bases). The V end lost 4 bases, the J end lost 4 bases, and 9 bases lay between the germline ends. CDR3 size: 13 residues. Germline CDR1 and CDR2: SGHNT and YYREEE (reference sequence). The DNA for the CDR3 is TGTGCCAGCAGCCTAGGGGTTAATCAGCCCCAGCATTTT. It encodes CASSLGVNQPQHF.

V usage is TRBV27 and J usage is TRBJ2-7; D is possibly TRBD1 (6 bases). Trimming pared 8 bases from V and 5 bases from J, leaving 19 bases between. The CDR3 has 14 residues. Germline CDR1 is MNHEY and CDR2 is SMNVEV (reference sequence). DNA of the CDR3: TGTGCCAGCCGATATGTGGCAGGGGCCAACGAGCAGTACTTC. Its protein is CASRYVAGANEQYF.

This chain links TRBV28 with TRBJ2-7; D may be TRBD1 or TRBD2 (6 bases each). The V end lost 6 bases, the J end lost 2 bases, and 17 bases lay between the germline ends. Germline V gene sequence: CDR1 MDHEN, CDR2 SYDVKM. The CDR3 spans 15 residues. CDR3 in amino acids: CASSAGVAVPYEQYF. As DNA, the CDR3 is TGTGCCAGCAGCGCAGGGGTAGCGGTGCCCTACGAGCAGTACTTC.

CDR3: CASSQVRGQGPTEAFF. DNA of the CDR3: TGTGCCAGCAGCCAAGTCCGCGGGCAGGGACCTACTGAAGCTTTCTTT. V gene TRBV3-1 (or the pseudogene TRBV3-2) combines with J gene TRBJ1-1; weak D call: TRBD1 (5 bases). Germline V gene data show CDR1 as LGHDT and CDR2 as YNNKEL (reference sequence). V lost 1 base to trimming and J lost 5 bases, with 17 bases between them. The CDR3 is 16 residues long.

J is TRBJ2-5 and V is TRBV5-1; 11 bases map to TRBD2. Germline loops: CDR1 SGHRS, CDR2 YFSETQ. Trimming took 3 bases from V and 3 from J; bases not matched to a gene: 4. The CDR3 covers 15 residues. This CDR3 is CASSSQTSGKETQYF. CDR3 DNA sequence: TGCGCCAGCAGCTCGCAGACTAGCGGGAAAGAGACCCAGTACTTC.

CDR3 protein: CASSAPGGGGQGGELFF. In nucleotides, the CDR3 is TGTGCCAGTAGTGCTCCGGGAGGGGGAGGGCAAGGCGGGGAGCTGTTTTTT. The V call is TRBV19, the J call TRBJ2-2; TRBD2 matches 8 bases. V was pared by 5 bases and J by 7 bases, with 15 bases of the junction left unmatched. Looked up from germline, CDR1 is LNHDA and CDR2 is SQIVND (reference sequence). This CDR3 is built from 17 residues. The entire variable domain, with the rest obtained from reference TRBV19 and TRBJ2-2, is as follows: DGGITQSPKYLFRKEGQNVTLSCEQNLNHDAMYWYRQDPGQGLRLIYYSQIVNDFQKGDIAEGYSVSREKKESFPLTVTSAQKNPTAFYLCASSAPGGGGQGGELFFGEGSRLTVL.

The V gene is TRBV27, the J gene TRBJ2-7; D not resolved. This CDR3 is built from 14 residues. Germline CDR1 is MNHEY and CDR2 is SMNVEV (reference sequence). With 2 bases removed from V and 3 bases from J, the gap between germline ends came to 11 bases. DNA for the CDR3: TGTGCCAGCAGTTTAAGCGCAGGTTTCTACGAGCAGTACTTC. It codes for CASSLSAGFYEQYF.